The subject of this entry is one T cell receptor (beta chain). The CDR3 end is not reached by the read, which stops 3 residues before it; the germline J gene fills it in. Measured with immunoSEQ multiplex PCR; TCRdb has only the in-frame clones, and not every one. The table lists tens of thousands of clones. Trimming took 2 bases from V and 3 from J, leaving 3 bases between them. The CDR3 spans 12 residues. The V gene's germline CDR1 is KGHSH and CDR2 LQKENI. The entry originates in a study of T cells in women clearing cervical HPV infection. Sequencing input: blood buffy coat. The clonotype originates from a woman aged 18 to 75 with a cervical HPV16 infection that either progressed to CIN3+ or cleared (not recorded which). The J gene is TRBJ2-3, the V gene TRBV18; D gene ambiguous. The CDR3 loop is CASSPTTDTQYF. The sequenced part of the CDR3 DNA is TGTGCCAGCTCACCAACAACAGATACG.